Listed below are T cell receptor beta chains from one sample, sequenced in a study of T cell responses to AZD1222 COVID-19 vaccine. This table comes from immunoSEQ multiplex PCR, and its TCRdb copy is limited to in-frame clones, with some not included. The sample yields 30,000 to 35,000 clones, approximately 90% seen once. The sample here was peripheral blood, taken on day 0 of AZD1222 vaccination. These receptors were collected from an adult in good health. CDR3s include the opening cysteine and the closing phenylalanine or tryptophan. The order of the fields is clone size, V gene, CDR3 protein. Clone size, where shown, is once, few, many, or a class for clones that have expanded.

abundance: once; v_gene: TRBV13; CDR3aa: CASSHGTIQETQYF
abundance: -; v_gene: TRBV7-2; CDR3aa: CASSVKTGGRNSPLHF
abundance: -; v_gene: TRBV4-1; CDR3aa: CASSHVKQGPYGYTF
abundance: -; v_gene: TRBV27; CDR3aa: CASSFGQGLLNTEAFF
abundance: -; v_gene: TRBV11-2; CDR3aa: CASTGGILTNEKLFF
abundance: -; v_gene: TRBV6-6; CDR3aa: CASSYGGTAQYF
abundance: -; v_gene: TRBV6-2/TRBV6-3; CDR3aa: CASSYDVGFGEAFF
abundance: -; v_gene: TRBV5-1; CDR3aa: CASSSGLGEGNNEQFF
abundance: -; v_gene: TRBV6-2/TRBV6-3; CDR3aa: CASSYQGANTEAFF
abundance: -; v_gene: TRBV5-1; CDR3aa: CASSEGTDGYTF
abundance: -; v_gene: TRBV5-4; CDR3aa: CASSLVHSSDEQYF